These 26 T cell receptor beta chains were sequenced from one sample in a study of cytomegalovirus exposure and HLA in healthy donors (dated by TCRdb to 2016 to 2017). The library was generated by the immunoSEQ multiplex PCR assay. The multiplex PCR relied on a mix of 60 forward primers for TCR Vbeta segments and 13 reverse primers for TCR Jbeta segments. TCRdb carries this immuneACCESS record with in-frame sequences only. Its versions omit some clonotypes, under half of them owing to an unresolved V gene in the studies checked, with the rest unexplained. This sample comprises 150,000 to 200,000 clones, about 85% of them detected only once. The top ten hold 4.5% to 5.5% of the sample. The sequencing sample was made of PBMCs. The receptors here all came from a woman aged 50 to 65 in good health and CMV-seropositive.

V gene TRBV7-2 combines with J gene TRBJ2-2; D may be TRBD1 (5 bases). Germline CDR1 and CDR2: SGHTA and FQGNSA. The germline V and J ends were trimmed by 8 bases and 4 bases, with 8 bases remaining between them. CDR3 length equals 12 residues. The CDR3 spells CASGTGTGELFF. CDR3 nucleotide sequence: TGTGCCAGCGGAACAGGCACCGGGGAGCTGTTTTTT.

The chain uses TRBV10-2 and TRBJ2-1, with a weak D call TRBD2 (6 bases). Germline CDR1 and CDR2: WSHSY and SAAADI. Deletions cut 8 bases from V and 2 bases from J, with 19 bases between. This CDR3 comprises 16 residues. This chain's CDR3 is CASGSTLATAYNEQFF. DNA for the CDR3: TGCGCCAGCGGCTCCACTCTAGCGACTGCCTACAATGAGCAGTTCTTC.

The chain joins TRBV5-1 to TRBJ1-4; D is perhaps TRBD1 (5 bases). The CDR3 spans 14 residues. Trimming cost V 7 bases and J 8 bases, with 18 bases left between them. Germline-derived CDR1 and CDR2 are SGHRS and YFSETQ. For the CDR3, the DNA is TGCGCCAGCGGGCCCCAAGGGGTAGGCGAAAAACTGTTTTTT. Translated: CASGPQGVGEKLFF.

In DNA, the CDR3 is TGTGCCAGCAGCCCCCAGACAGACTATGGCTACACCTTC. This codes for CASSPQTDYGYTF. The J gene is TRBJ1-2, the V gene TRBV9; perhaps TRBD1 as D (5 bases). V dropped 4 bases and J dropped 3 bases, with 10 bases sitting between them. Germline V gene sequence: CDR1 SGDLS, CDR2 YYNGEE. The CDR3 length is 13 residues.

This chain joins TRBV7-2 and TRBJ2-3; D remains ambiguous. CDR1 and CDR2 from the germline V gene are SGHTA and FQGNSA. The CDR3 sequence is 14 residues long. Trimming removed 2 bases at V and 3 bases at J, with 9 bases between. CDR3 sequence: CASSLNLLTDTQYF. The CDR3 coding sequence is TGTGCCAGCAGCTTAAACTTGCTGACAGATACGCAGTATTTT.

In this sample, this clone turned up once. The chain carries TRBV19 and TRBJ2-1, with D uncertain. The germline gives CDR1 LNHDA, CDR2 SQIVND (reference sequence). CDR3 length: 13 amino acids. With 5 bases removed from V and 9 bases from J, the gap between germline ends came to 14 bases. CDR3 in DNA: TGTGCCAGTAGTCCGTTAGCAAGAGGTGAGCAGTTCTTC. Translated: CASSPLARGEQFF.

This clone appeared a few times. The chain carries TRBV4-1 and TRBJ1-5; D is undetermined. The CDR3 spans 15 residues. Trimming left V 0 bases short and J 7 bases short, with 13 bases between. The V gene's germline CDR1 is MGHRA and CDR2 YSYEKL. The CDR3 here is CASSQDMAVHQPQHF. CDR3 in DNA: TGCGCCAGCAGCCAAGATATGGCAGTCCACCAGCCCCAGCATTTT.

In regard to this clone: One end of the junction fails to match germline, which may point to a read error. The chain uses TRBV7-9 and TRBJ2-5; TRBD2 matches at 9 bases. Germline V gene lookup returns CDR1 SEHNR and CDR2 FQNEAQ (reference sequence). CDR3 length: 15 amino acids. The CDR3, as DNA: TGTTCCAGCAGCTCTCCCTTAGCGGGAGTGGAGACCCAGTACTTC. It specifies CSSSSPLAGVETQYF.

The chain is built from TRBV5-1 and TRBJ2-5, with a weak D call TRBD2 (7 bases). V dropped 0 bases and J dropped 4 bases, with 10 bases sitting between them. Germline lookup yields CDR1 SGHRS and CDR2 YFSETQ. CDR3 length: 14 residues. The CDR3 DNA reads TGCGCCAGCAGCTTGGACGGGGGGCTAGAGACCCAGTACTTC. Encoded protein: CASSLDGGLETQYF.

The V gene is TRBV29-1, the J gene TRBJ1-1; D remains ambiguous. The length of the CDR3 is 11 residues. Trimming pared 3 bases from V and 4 bases from J, leaving 6 bases between. From germline, CDR1 is SQVTM and CDR2 ANQGSEA. The CDR3 nucleotides read TGCAGCGTTGATTCGGTCACTGAAGCTTTCTTT. As protein: CSVDSVTEAFF.

The chain uses TRBV11-2 and TRBJ1-4; D remains ambiguous. From germline, CDR1 is SGHAT and CDR2 FQNNGV. Trimming pared 5 bases from V and 0 bases from J, leaving 7 bases between. The CDR3 spans 14 residues. The CDR3 nucleotides read TGTGCCAGCAGCCCCTCCCCAACTAATGAAAAACTGTTTTTT. Protein: CASSPSPTNEKLFF.

V is TRBV4-1 and J is TRBJ2-1; no firm D call. V was shortened by 4 bases and J by 5 bases, with 18 bases between the two germline ends. This CDR3 has 16 amino acids. Germline V gives CDR1 MGHRA, CDR2 YSYEKL. The CDR3: CASSLSHVKTDNEQFF. CDR3 bases: TGCGCCAGCAGCCTGTCACACGTAAAGACTGACAATGAGCAGTTCTTC.

This chain links TRBV9 with TRBJ1-4, with no clear D. CDR3 length: 16 residues. The V end was cut by 1 base, the J end by 4 bases, with 14 bases between. CDR1 and CDR2 from the germline V gene are SGDLS and YYNGEE. CDR3 nucleotide sequence: TGTGCCAGCAGCGTAACGGGGATCGGGAATAATGAAAAACTGTTTTTT. This translates into CASSVTGIGNNEKLFF.

This clone was observed a single time. J is TRBJ1-1 and V is TRBV2, with 10 bases that match TRBD1. CDR1 is SNHLY and CDR2 is FYNNEI in the germline V gene. This CDR3 contains 14 residues. The V and J ends lost 6 bases and 4 bases, in that order; junction bases with no gene match: 5. In nucleotides, the CDR3 is TGTGCCAGCAGCCTTCGGACAGGGGGCACTGAAGCTTTCTTT. Its protein product is CASSLRTGGTEAFF.

The chain couples TRBV9 to TRBJ1-5; TRBD1 matches 9 bases. This CDR3 comprises 15 residues. Trimming took 0 bases from V and 6 from J; bases not matched to a gene: 4. Per germline, CDR1 SGDLS and CDR2 YYNGEE. The CDR3 region is CASSVGQGGGQPQHF. Written as DNA, the CDR3 is TGTGCCAGCAGCGTAGGACAGGGGGGCGGTCAGCCCCAGCATTTT.

V usage is TRBV28 and J usage is TRBJ1-2; TRBD1 matches at 10 bases. The CDR3 extends over 14 amino acids. The trim removed 3 bases at V and 4 bases at J, leaving 2 bases unmatched. Looked up from germline, CDR1 is MDHEN and CDR2 is SYDVKM. CDR3 amino acids: CASSLTGGSYGYTF. Here the CDR3 DNA reads TGTGCCAGCAGTTTGACAGGGGGCAGCTATGGCTACACCTTC.

This chain connects TRBV29-1 to TRBJ2-3; D possibly corresponds to TRBD1 (6 bases). This CDR3 has 13 amino acids. Between the trimmed V and J ends, which lost 6 bases and 4 bases, there was a span of 14 bases. The germline gives CDR1 SQVTM, CDR2 ANQGSEA. CDR3 DNA sequence: TGCAGCGTAGACGGCAGGGGATCAGATACGCAGTATTTT. It codes for CSVDGRGSDTQYF.

The rearrangement uses TRBV5-4 and TRBJ2-7; TRBD1 might be the D (6 bases). V lost 4 bases to trimming and J lost 2 bases, with 10 bases between them. Germline V gene sequence: CDR1 SGHNT, CDR2 YYREEE (reference sequence). The CDR3 is 13 residues long. DNA of the CDR3: TGTGCCAGCAGCCGGGCAGGGGCCTACGAGCAGTACTTC. Encoded protein: CASSRAGAYEQYF.

Here the CDR3 DNA reads TGTGCCAGTAGTATGGGGGGACCCTATGGCTACACCTTC. Residues: CASSMGGPYGYTF. The J gene is TRBJ1-2, the V gene TRBV19; tentatively, D is TRBD1 (5 bases). V lost 3 bases, J lost 4 bases, and 9 bases lay in between. CDR1 and CDR2 from the germline V gene are LNHDA and SQIVND (reference sequence). The CDR3 totals 13 residues.

The J gene is TRBJ2-3, the V gene TRBV6-5; 7 positions match TRBD2. V dropped 5 bases and J dropped 6; count of bases not matched to a gene: 8. Per the germline V gene, CDR1 is MNHEY and CDR2 is SVGAGI. The CDR3 has 14 amino acids. This chain's CDR3 is CASSEGREKDTQYF. In nucleotides, the CDR3 is TGTGCCAGCAGTGAAGGGCGGGAGAAGGATACGCAGTATTTT.

This clone occurred a few times. The rearrangement joins TRBV6-1 to TRBJ1-1, with D possibly TRBD1 on 6 matching bases. Germline-derived CDR1 and CDR2 are MNHNS and SASEGT. The CDR3 extends over 14 amino acids. V lost 4 bases to trimming and J lost 1 base, with 10 bases between them. The CDR3 DNA follows: TGTGCCAGCAGTGTACTACAGGGGAACACTGAAGCTTTCTTT. Its protein is CASSVLQGNTEAFF.

This clone was seen only once. The chain joins TRBV9 to TRBJ2-1; 7 bases are a match to TRBD2. The V gene's germline CDR1 is SGDLS and CDR2 YYNGEE. CDR3 length: 15 residues. Unmatched junction bases numbered 6, after V lost 3 bases and J lost 3 bases. The CDR3 nucleotides read TGTGCCAGCAGCGGTACTCGCGGGAGCTACAATGAGCAGTTCTTC. Translation gives CASSGTRGSYNEQFF.

CDR3 protein: CASSSTGGQGFSWNTEAFF. The CDR3, as DNA: TGTGCCAGCAGCTCGACCGGAGGACAGGGTTTCAGCTGGAACACTGAAGCTTTCTTT. V and J are TRBV7-2 and TRBJ1-1; TRBD1 matches at 8 bases. Germline values: CDR1 SGHTA, CDR2 FQGNSA. This CDR3 has 19 residues. V lost 4 bases to trimming and J lost 1 base; unmatched junction nucleotides: 17.

As for this clone: Relative to the germline gene, one junction end is altered; a read error may explain this. Other DNA sequences in the sample encode the same CDR3. The chain has TRBV5-1 and TRBJ1-1, with a weak D call TRBD1 (5 bases). This CDR3 has 15 amino acids. Germline CDR1 is SGHRS and CDR2 is YFSETQ. Written as DNA, the CDR3 is TGCGCCAGCAGCTTGGTTGGGACTGGGAACACTGAGGCTTTCTTT. Amino acids: CASSLVGTGNTEAFF.

J is TRBJ1-2 and V is TRBV7-2; D remains ambiguous. The CDR3 sequence is 13 residues long. Germline assignment: CDR1 SGHTA and CDR2 FQGNSA. Trimming left V 8 bases short and J 1 base short, with 11 bases between. CDR3 sequence: CASQKLVNYGYTF. The CDR3, as DNA: TGTGCCAGCCAAAAGCTGGTTAACTATGGCTACACCTTC.

The DNA of the CDR3 is TGTGCCAGCAGCCGCACGGGACAGGGAACTAATGAAAAACTGTTTTTT. As protein: CASSRTGQGTNEKLFF. The chain is built from TRBV7-6 and TRBJ1-4, with TRBD1 matching over 9 bases. The germline V gene has CDR1 SGHVS and CDR2 FNYEAQ. The CDR3 runs 16 residues. The junction had 5 bases not matched to a gene; V was cut back by 5 bases and J by 1 base.